These 27 T cell receptor beta chains share one sample of origin, sequenced in a study of blood T cell repertoires in COVID-19. This table comes from immunoSEQ multiplex PCR, and its TCRdb copy is limited to in-frame clones, with some not included. Of 280,000 or so clones listed, around 92% are singletons. Sequenced input: PBMCs or T cells enriched from blood (not recorded which). Source of these receptors: a woman aged 50 to 60 who had been exposed to COVID-19.

The chain is built from TRBV14 and TRBJ1-2, with TRBD1 matching 7 bases. CDR1 is SGHDN and CDR2 is FVKESK in the germline V gene. J was trimmed by 4 bases and V by 2 bases; bases with no gene match: 13. The CDR3 is 17 amino acids. The DNA of the CDR3 is TGTGCCAGCAGCCAATTTTCCAGGGGGAGTGGTGGCTATGGCTACACCTTC. This sequence encodes CASSQFSRGSGGYGYTF. The entire variable domain, with the rest obtained from reference TRBV14 and TRBJ1-2, is as follows: EAGVTQFPSHSVIEKGQTVTLRCDPISGHDNLYWYRRVMGKEIKFLLHFVKESKQDESGMPNNRFLAERTGGTYSTLKVQPAELEDSGVYFCASSQFSRGSGGYGYTFGSGTRLTVV.

The rearrangement links TRBV5-1 to TRBJ2-7; 8 nucleotides align to TRBD1. CDR1 and CDR2 (germline): SGHRS, YFSETQ. This CDR3 has 13 amino acids. Trimming took 4 bases from V and 3 from J; bases not matched to a gene: 3. The CDR3 nucleotides are TGCGCCAGCAGCCGGGACAGGCTCTACGAGCAGTACTTC. As protein: CASSRDRLYEQYF.

This clone was detected once. The chain couples TRBV28 to TRBJ2-5; perhaps TRBD2 as D (5 bases). The CDR3 has 13 amino acids. V lost 7 bases to trimming and J lost 9 bases, with 18 bases between them. Germline V gene sequence: CDR1 MDHEN, CDR2 SYDVKM. CDR3 DNA: TGTGCCAGCATGGGGTCCCGCGGGTCGCCCCAGTACTTC. This sequence encodes CASMGSRGSPQYF.

The rearrangement joins TRBV10-3 to TRBJ1-5, with D unclear. Germline V gene lookup returns CDR1 ENHRY and CDR2 SYGVKD. The V and J ends lost 5 bases and 3 bases respectively, with 11 bases between them. This CDR3 is 14 amino acids long. CDR3 nucleotide sequence: TGTGCCATCAGTTCATCCGGAGCCAATCAGCCCCAGCATTTT. Translating gives CAISSSGANQPQHF.

The V call is TRBV12-3 or TRBV12-4, the J call TRBJ2-1; D is uncertain. Between the trimmed V and J ends, which lost 3 bases and 5 bases, there was a span of 8 bases. CDR3 length: 13 amino acids. The CDR3 sequence is CASSFFRDNEQFF. DNA for the CDR3: TGTGCCAGCAGTTTTTTCCGCGACAATGAGCAGTTCTTC.

The gene calls are TRBV7-9 and TRBJ1-1; 7 nucleotides agree with TRBD1. With 5 bases clipped from V and 4 bases from J, the junction kept 10 bases outside the gene matches. Per the germline V gene, CDR1 is SEHNR and CDR2 is FQNEAQ (reference sequence). The CDR3 totals 15 residues. CDR3: CASSHTRGSGTEAFF. The DNA for the CDR3 is TGTGCCAGCAGCCATACCAGGGGGAGCGGCACTGAAGCTTTCTTT. The full variable domain, completed using reference TRBV7-9 and TRBJ1-1, is DTGVSQNPRHKITKRGQNVTFRCDPISEHNRLYWYRQTLGQGPEFLTYFQNEAQLEKSRLLSDRFSAERPKGSFSTLEIQRTEQGDSAMYLCASSHTRGSGTEAFFGQGTRLTVV.

The chain is built from TRBV5-1 and TRBJ2-2, with TRBD1 matching over 11 bases. J lost 7 bases, V lost 3 bases, and 11 bases had no gene match. The CDR3 contains 17 residues. CDR1 and CDR2 (germline): SGHRS, YFSETQ. CDR3 DNA: TGCGCCAGCAGCTCATGGACAGGGGGCAATCGTGACGGGGAGCTGTTTTTT. It encodes CASSSWTGGNRDGELFF. The whole variable domain, filled in from reference TRBV5-1 and TRBJ2-2, reads KAGVTQTPRYLIKTRGQQVTLSCSPISGHRSVSWYQQTPGQGLQFLFEYFSETQRNKGNFPGRFSGRQFSNSRSEMNVSTLELGDSALYLCASSSWTGGNRDGELFFGEGSRLTVL.

The chain links TRBV28 to TRBJ2-6; tentative D call: TRBD2 (7 bases). Trimming removed 5 bases at V and 0 bases at J, with 14 bases between. This CDR3 is built from 17 residues. CDR1 and CDR2 (germline): MDHEN, SYDVKM. For the CDR3, the DNA is TGTGCCAGCAGTAGGGGGGGAATAATCTCTGGGGCCAACGTCCTGACTTTC. It codes for CASSRGGIISGANVLTF.

The V call is TRBV19, the J call TRBJ1-6; TRBD1 agrees at 9 bases. Germline trimming cut 9 bases from V and 7 bases from J; bases unmatched to any gene: 1. CDR3 length equals 12 residues. Germline CDR1 LNHDA, CDR2 SQIVND (reference sequence). This chain's CDR3 is CASGTGNSPLHF. CDR3 in DNA: TGTGCCAGCGGGACAGGGAATTCACCCCTCCACTTT.

Only one count was recorded for this clone. The gene calls are TRBV18 and TRBJ1-1, with D possibly TRBD1 on 5 matching bases. Per germline, CDR1 KGHSH and CDR2 LQKENI. The CDR3 consists of 13 residues. V lost 4 bases to trimming and J lost 5 bases, with 11 bases between them. The CDR3 loop reads CASSQGLETEAFF. The CDR3 nucleotides are TGTGCCAGCTCACAGGGGCTTGAGACTGAAGCTTTCTTT.

The chain combines TRBV11-3 with TRBJ2-7; 7 bases align to TRBD1. In germline, CDR1 is SGHNT, CDR2 YENEEA. This CDR3 has 15 amino acids. V lost 5 bases and J lost 3; bases outside the gene matches: 10. The CDR3 sequence is CASSPGQAAGYEQYF. DNA of the CDR3: TGTGCCAGCAGCCCAGGACAGGCCGCCGGCTACGAGCAGTACTTC. Supplemented by reference TRBV11-3 and TRBJ2-7, the full variable domain reads EAGVVQSPRYKIIEKKQPVAFWCNPISGHNTLYWYLQNLGQGPELLIRYENEEAVDDSQLPKDRFSAERLKGVDSTLKIQPAELGDSAVYLCASSPGQAAGYEQYFGPGTRLTVT.

The rearrangement joins TRBV27 to TRBJ2-1; 15 bases are shared with TRBD2. J was trimmed by 2 bases and V by 10 bases; bases with no gene match: 6. This CDR3 contains 16 residues. Germline V gene sequence: CDR1 MNHEY, CDR2 SMNVEV (reference sequence). CDR3 DNA sequence: TGTGCCACCGGGACTAGCGGGGGGCCCACCTACAATGAGCAGTTCTTC. Its protein product is CATGTSGGPTYNEQFF.

The chain combines TRBV6-2 or TRBV6-3 with TRBJ1-5; D is possibly TRBD1 (5 bases). V was clipped by 4 bases and J by 3 bases, with 16 bases between them. The CDR3 runs 16 residues. Germline V gives CDR1 MNHEY, CDR2 SVGEGT. CDR3 loop: CASSSTRGGFNQPQHF. The CDR3 DNA is TGTGCCAGCAGTTCCACGCGGGGCGGCTTCAATCAGCCCCAGCATTTT.

The genes are TRBV3-1 (or the pseudogene TRBV3-2) and TRBJ1-1; 8 bases are shared with TRBD1. The CDR3 extends over 14 amino acids. The V and J ends lost 3 bases and 4 bases, in that order; junction bases with no gene match: 4. CDR1 is LGHDT and CDR2 is YNNKEL in the germline V gene (reference sequence). The DNA for the CDR3 is TGTGCCAGCAGCCAGCAAACAGGGGGCACTGAAGCTTTCTTT. It is translated as CASSQQTGGTEAFF.

The chain carries TRBV6-4 and TRBJ2-3, with D perhaps TRBD2 (6 bases). Trimming removed 7 bases at V and 7 bases at J, with 15 bases between. This CDR3 has 13 residues. Germline V lookup: CDR1 MRHNA, CDR2 SNTAGT. The CDR3 DNA is TGTGCCAGCACCCCTCCTAGCGAACATACGCAGTATTTT. Protein: CASTPPSEHTQYF.

The chain links TRBV5-4 to TRBJ2-5; TRBD2 is a possible D gene (5 bases). Germline loops: CDR1 SGHNT, CDR2 YYREEE (reference sequence). V lost 5 bases and J 5 bases, leaving 13 bases between the germline ends. CDR3 length equals 13 residues. CDR3 coding DNA: TGTGCCAGCAGTATAAGGACTTCGGAGACCCAGTACTTC. Amino acids: CASSIRTSETQYF.

The chain uses TRBV6-1 and TRBJ1-1; a possible D gene is TRBD1 (5 bases). V lost 3 bases and J lost 3, with 11 bases in between. The CDR3 length is 14 residues. CDR1 and CDR2 (germline): MNHNS, SASEGT. The CDR3, as DNA: TGTGCCAGCAGTGAGGCAGGGTGGGACACTGAAGCTTTCTTT. This sequence encodes CASSEAGWDTEAFF.

This clone was counted a few times. This chain joins TRBV25-1 and TRBJ2-1; 10 positions agree with TRBD2. Trimming cost V 0 bases and J 0 bases; bases outside gene matches: 5. Looked up from germline, CDR1 is MGHDK and CDR2 is SYGVNS. The CDR3 has 18 amino acids. CDR3 region: CASSEYLAGGLSYNEQFF. The CDR3 DNA is TGTGCCAGCAGTGAATATTTAGCGGGGGGCCTCTCCTACAATGAGCAGTTCTTC.

The V and J genes are TRBV19 and TRBJ2-1, with TRBD2 identical over 14 bases. CDR1 and CDR2 (germline): LNHDA, SQIVND (reference sequence). Trimming took 7 bases from V and 9 from J; bases not matched to a gene: 8. This CDR3 is 15 amino acids long. The DNA for the CDR3 is TGTGCCAGTATCGGACTAGCGGGGGGTCCTAGTGAGCAGTTCTTC. Translating gives CASIGLAGGPSEQFF. Complete variable domain (other parts from reference TRBV19 and TRBJ2-1): DGGITQSPKYLFRKEGQNVTLSCEQNLNHDAMYWYRQDPGQGLRLIYYSQIVNDFQKGDIAEGYSVSREKKESFPLTVTSAQKNPTAFYLCASIGLAGGPSEQFFGPGTRLTVL.

The V call is TRBV19, the J call TRBJ2-2; tentative D call: TRBD1 (6 bases). The CDR3 has 15 residues. V was pared by 3 bases and J by 2 bases, with 10 bases between. Germline loops: CDR1 LNHDA, CDR2 SQIVND (reference sequence). CDR3 in DNA: TGTGCCAGTAGTATCACAGGGCTCAACACCGGGGAGCTGTTTTTT. It codes for CASSITGLNTGELFF.

This rearrangement joins TRBV7-2 to TRBJ1-2, with 7 bases that match TRBD1. V trimming: 0 bases; J trimming: 4 bases; junction bases outside the gene matches: 5. The CDR3 spans 15 residues. CDR1 is SGHTA, CDR2 FQGNSA, per germline. CDR3 in DNA: TGTGCCAGCAGCTTAGCGGAAGGGGGCTTCTATGGCTACACCTTC. Its translation is CASSLAEGGFYGYTF.

This CDR3 is CASSLGVVWAPPMINIQYF. CDR3 DNA sequence: TGTGCCAGCAGCTTGGGTGTCGTGTGGGCACCACCAATGATAAACATTCAGTACTTC. The chain uses TRBV7-2 and TRBJ2-4; D gene uncertain. The V gene's germline CDR1 is SGHTA and CDR2 FQGNSA. V lost 3 bases to trimming and J lost 6 bases, with 27 bases between them. This CDR3 has 19 residues.

V usage is TRBV11-3 and J usage is TRBJ2-2, with D perhaps matching TRBD1 (6 bases). V was trimmed by 1 base and J by 0 bases, leaving 9 bases between them. There are 16 residues in the CDR3. Germline CDR1 is SGHNT and CDR2 is YENEEA. Here the CDR3 reads CASSLAGTTNTGELFF. As DNA, the CDR3 is TGTGCCAGCAGCTTAGCTGGGACAACGAACACCGGGGAGCTGTTTTTT.

On this clone: A much larger clone lies a single base off, so this may be a read error. Within the sample, other DNA sequences also encode this same CDR3. The V gene is TRBV5-6, the J gene TRBJ2-7; possible D gene TRBD1, 6 bases. The CDR3 consists of 15 residues. The germline CDR1 and CDR2 sequences are SGHDT and YYEEEE. V was trimmed by 4 bases and J by 0 bases, leaving 14 bases between them. The CDR3, as DNA: TGTGCCAGCAGCGCAGTCGGACAGAGCTCCTACGAGCAGTACTTC. It encodes CASSAVGQSSYEQYF.

J is TRBJ2-1 and V is TRBV28; a weak D match, TRBD1 (5 bases). The length of the CDR3 is 15 residues. Trimming stripped 8 bases from V and 0 bases from J, with 14 bases between. Germline CDR1 MDHEN, CDR2 SYDVKM. The CDR3 spells CASGYRRSSYNEQFF. DNA of the CDR3: TGTGCCAGCGGCTACAGGAGAAGCTCCTACAATGAGCAGTTCTTC.

The CDR3 region is CASSYLTGGNVGELFF. The CDR3 bases are TGTGCCAGCAGTTACTTGACAGGGGGCAATGTCGGGGAGCTGTTTTTT. The chain carries TRBV6-2 or TRBV6-3 and TRBJ2-2; 10 bases line up with TRBD1. Germline trimming cut 1 base from V and 7 bases from J; bases unmatched to any gene: 6. This CDR3 region has 16 residues. Germline assignment: CDR1 MNHEY and CDR2 SVGEGT.

The V call is TRBV28, the J call TRBJ1-2; no firm D call. Per germline, CDR1 MDHEN and CDR2 SYDVKM. This CDR3 spans 13 amino acids. Trimming removed 2 bases from V and 1 base from J, with 5 bases in between. CDR3 sequence (DNA): TGTGCCAGCAGTTTAAACAGTAACTATGGCTACACCTTC. Amino acids: CASSLNSNYGYTF.